This is a list of T cell receptor beta chains from one sample in a study of blood T cell repertoires in COVID-19. Assay: immunoSEQ multiplex PCR; the TCRdb copy retains only in-frame clones and omits some. The data hold over 120,000 clones, with over 70% observed a single time. Source material: peripheral blood. The receptors come from a woman aged 50 to 60 with acute or convalescent COVID-19. Each CDR3 is given with its conserved first and last residue. The D gene is left open where the match is weak. For some rows the clone size is stated as once, few or many, or as a class when expanded; others skip it.

v_gene: TRBV4-2; abundance: -; d_gene: -; j_gene: TRBJ1-6; CDR3nt: TGTGCCAGCAGCCAAGATCTGAGCGGGGCGGGGGTTAATTCACCCCTCCACTTT; CDR3aa: CASSQDLSGAGVNSPLHF
v_gene: TRBV2; abundance: once; d_gene: -; j_gene: TRBJ1-2; CDR3nt: TGTGCCAGCAATGGTGTGACAGGCCGCCTATGGGGCTACACCTTC; CDR3aa: CASNGVTGRLWGYTF
v_gene: TRBV5-1; abundance: -; d_gene: -; j_gene: TRBJ2-2; CDR3nt: TGCGCCAGCAGCTGGACCTCGATCCGGGACACTTCGAACACCGGGGAGCTGTTTTTT; CDR3aa: CASSWTSIRDTSNTGELFF
v_gene: TRBV27; abundance: -; d_gene: -; j_gene: TRBJ1-5; CDR3nt: TGTGCCAGCAGTCCAACAGGGACATTAAATCAGCCCCAGCATTTT; CDR3aa: CASSPTGTLNQPQHF
v_gene: TRBV13; abundance: -; d_gene: TRBD1; j_gene: TRBJ2-3; CDR3nt: TGTGCCAGCAGCCTCCCGGGACAGGGGGCATCTGATACGCAGTATTTT; CDR3aa: CASSLPGQGASDTQYF
v_gene: TRBV7-9; abundance: -; d_gene: -; j_gene: TRBJ2-2; CDR3nt: TGTGCCAGCAGTATTGGGCCTCCGGGGTCCGGGGAGCTGTTTTTT; CDR3aa: CASSIGPPGSGELFF
v_gene: TRBV5-6; abundance: -; d_gene: -; j_gene: TRBJ2-7; CDR3nt: TGTGCCAGCAGCTTCCGGGTGATCTACGAGCAGTACTTC; CDR3aa: CASSFRVIYEQYF
v_gene: TRBV10-1; abundance: -; d_gene: TRBD2; j_gene: TRBJ2-1; CDR3nt: TGCGCCAGCAGTGTCTCCCAACAGAGCGGGAGGGGTAATGAGCAGTTCTTC; CDR3aa: CASSVSQQSGRGNEQFF
v_gene: TRBV3-1/TRBV3-2; abundance: -; d_gene: TRBD2; j_gene: TRBJ2-3; CDR3nt: TGTGCCAGCAGCGATCGAGCGGGAGATAGAGGAGCGCAGTATTTT; CDR3aa: CASSDRAGDRGAQYF
v_gene: TRBV10-3; abundance: -; d_gene: -; j_gene: TRBJ2-5; CDR3nt: TGTGCCATCAGTGAGTCGAGCCAGGGAGGAGAGACCCAGTACTTC; CDR3aa: CAISESSQGGETQYF
v_gene: TRBV6-2/TRBV6-3; abundance: -; d_gene: TRBD2; j_gene: TRBJ2-1; CDR3nt: TGTGCCAGCAGTTACTCCGAACTAGCGGGAGGGTGGAATGAGCAGTTCTTC; CDR3aa: CASSYSELAGGWNEQFF